The following is a T cell receptor beta chain sequence with its context. Its cognate antigen is unknown. The CDR3 contains 17 residues. J was trimmed by 5 bases and V by 4 bases; bases with no gene match: 8. Germline-derived CDR1 and CDR2 are LNHDA and SQIVND (reference sequence). The whole isolated RNA underwent reverse transcription, so sequencing captured expressed TCRB transcripts. Sequencing used immunoSEQ multiplex PCR; TCRdb keeps in-frame clones, though not all of them. The repertoire has about half a million clones, roughly 10% of them found once; the top ten carry more than 0.045%. The entry originates in a study of beta chain features in type 1 diabetes. The study, taken as a whole, reports: Comparison showed that naive, central memory and Treg TCRB repertoires appeared more similar among patients than among healthy donors.

Heparinised blood was drawn once per donor, averaging about 0.11 L. CD4+ naive, central memory, regulatory and stem cell-like memory cells were sorted via CD45RO/CCR7/CD25/CD127/CD95/CD27. Populations obtained by sorting all exceeded 98% purity. Sample: naive CD4+ T cells from blood. The chain joins TRBV19 to TRBJ2-5, with 15 bases that match TRBD2. The receptor was isolated from a woman aged 18-29 years in good health. The CDR3 reads CASSTGLAGGPGETQYF. In nucleotides, the CDR3 is TGTGCCAGTAGTACCGGACTAGCGGGAGGGCCGGGCGAGACCCAGTACTTC.